Following are 5 T cell receptor beta chains from one sample sequenced in a study of shared clonotypes between healthy human individuals. TCRdb's copy holds only in-frame clones and misses some; the assay was immunoSEQ multiplex PCR. The sample holds 560,000 or so clones, roughly 95% seen once. Naive CD8 cells were CD45RO-negative, positively selected for CCR7, excluding terminally differentiated effector memory CD45RA+ cells. The sequencing sample was made of naive CD8+ T cells sorted from blood. These TCRs come from a woman in her 30s in good health.

The V call is TRBV28, the J call TRBJ2-1, with TRBD2 matching 10 bases. The CDR3 contains 18 residues. V trimming: 3 bases; J trimming: 4 bases; junction bases outside the gene matches: 12. Germline V lookup: CDR1 MDHEN, CDR2 SYDVKM. DNA for the CDR3: TGTGCCAGCAGTTTTGAGGTCTTAGCGGGAGGAGGGTACAATGAGCAGTTCTTC. Its protein is CASSFEVLAGGGYNEQFF.

The J gene is TRBJ1-4, the V gene TRBV27; D is uncertain. CDR1 is MNHEY and CDR2 is SMNVEV in the germline V gene (reference sequence). V was clipped by 2 bases and J by 3 bases, with 10 bases between them. CDR3 length: 15 residues. The CDR3 sequence: CASSLTVGSNEKLFF. CDR3 sequence (DNA): TGTGCCAGCAGTTTAACAGTGGGTTCTAATGAAAAACTGTTTTTT.

The rearrangement links TRBV6-6 to TRBJ2-7; 7 bases are a match to TRBD1. The CDR3 is made up of 15 amino acids. The J segment lost 5 bases and the V segment lost 2 bases, leaving 9 bases of the junction unmatched. Germline CDR1 reads MNHNY; CDR2 reads SVGAGI (reference sequence). The CDR3 region is CASSYTTGILDEQYF. The CDR3 DNA reads as TGTGCCAGCAGTTACACGACAGGGATTCTTGACGAGCAGTACTTC.

The chain combines TRBV4-1 with TRBJ1-1; tentative D call: TRBD1 (5 bases). The CDR3 is 15 residues long. The germline V gene encodes CDR1 MGHRA and CDR2 YSYEKL. Trimming cost V 4 bases and J 1 base, with 13 bases left between them. CDR3 coding DNA: TGCGCCAGCAGCCTGAGGGACGCAGGGAACACTGAAGCTTTCTTT. This codes for CASSLRDAGNTEAFF.

This chain joins TRBV4-2 and TRBJ2-7; D unresolved. CDR1 and CDR2 (germline): LGHNA, YNFKEQ. CDR3 size: 15 residues. Trimming cost V 4 bases and J 2 bases, with 15 bases left between them. The CDR3 DNA sequence: TGTGCCAGCAGCCGCCTCCCGGCGGTGCCCTACGAGCAGTACTTC. This sequence encodes CASSRLPAVPYEQYF.